Given below is one T cell receptor beta chain in context. This record comes from a study of control samples from healthy donors and cancer patients. Only in-frame clones appear in the TCRdb table, and some are missing; sequencing was by immunoSEQ multiplex PCR. The sample has about 60,000 clones; roughly 95% are singletons. This CDR3 spans 15 amino acids. Germline V CDR1 and CDR2: MNHEY, SVGAGI. Between the trimmed V and J ends, which lost 2 bases and 5 bases, there was a span of 15 bases. The material sequenced was blood. The TCR sequence derives from a young woman in good health. This chain connects TRBV6-5 to TRBJ1-2; the D gene is possibly TRBD1 (6 bases). CDR3 amino acids: CASSYARGRRYGYTF. As DNA, the CDR3 is TGTGCCAGCAGTTACGCCCGGGGGCGCCGGTATGGCTACACCTTC.